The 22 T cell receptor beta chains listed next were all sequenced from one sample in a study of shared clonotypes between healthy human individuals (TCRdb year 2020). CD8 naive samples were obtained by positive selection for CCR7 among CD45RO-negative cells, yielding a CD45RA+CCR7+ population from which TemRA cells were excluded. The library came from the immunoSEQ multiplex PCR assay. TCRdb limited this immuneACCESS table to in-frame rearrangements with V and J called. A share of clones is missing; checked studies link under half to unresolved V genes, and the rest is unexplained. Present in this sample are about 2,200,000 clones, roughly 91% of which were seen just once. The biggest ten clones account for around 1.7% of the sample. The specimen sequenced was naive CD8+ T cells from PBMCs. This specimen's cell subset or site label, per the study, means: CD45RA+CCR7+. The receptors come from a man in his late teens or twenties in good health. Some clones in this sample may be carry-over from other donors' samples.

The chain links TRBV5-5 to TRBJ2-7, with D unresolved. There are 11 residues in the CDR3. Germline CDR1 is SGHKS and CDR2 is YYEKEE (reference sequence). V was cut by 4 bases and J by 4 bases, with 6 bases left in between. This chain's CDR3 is CASSPAYEQYF. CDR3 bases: TGTGCCAGCAGCCCAGCTTACGAGCAGTACTTC.

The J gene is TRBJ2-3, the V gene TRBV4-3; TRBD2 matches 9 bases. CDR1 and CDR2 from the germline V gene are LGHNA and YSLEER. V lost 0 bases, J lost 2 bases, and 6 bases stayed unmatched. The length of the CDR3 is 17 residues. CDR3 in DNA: TGCGCCAGCAGCCAAGACCTCCTAGCGGGACACACAGATACGCAGTATTTT. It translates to CASSQDLLAGHTDTQYF.

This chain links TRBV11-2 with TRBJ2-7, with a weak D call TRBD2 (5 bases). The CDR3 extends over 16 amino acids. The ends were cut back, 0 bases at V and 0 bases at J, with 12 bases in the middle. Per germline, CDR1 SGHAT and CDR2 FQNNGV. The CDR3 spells CASSLDPGESSYEQYF. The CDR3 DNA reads TGTGCCAGCAGCTTAGATCCCGGGGAGAGCTCCTACGAGCAGTACTTC.

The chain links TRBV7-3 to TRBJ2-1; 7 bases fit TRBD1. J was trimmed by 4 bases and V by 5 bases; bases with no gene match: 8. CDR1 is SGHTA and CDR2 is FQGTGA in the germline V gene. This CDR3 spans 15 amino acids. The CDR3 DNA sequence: TGTGCCAGCAGCCCCGGACAGGTTACTTACAATGAGCAGTTCTTC. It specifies CASSPGQVTYNEQFF.

CDR3 DNA: TGTGCCAGCAGAAACAGGGGGATCTACGAGCAGTACTTC. Translating it yields CASRNRGIYEQYF. J is TRBJ2-7 and V is TRBV6-5, with TRBD1 matching 8 bases. The trim removed 6 bases at V and 3 bases at J, leaving 4 bases unmatched. This CDR3 has 13 amino acids. Germline CDR1 is MNHEY and CDR2 is SVGAGI.

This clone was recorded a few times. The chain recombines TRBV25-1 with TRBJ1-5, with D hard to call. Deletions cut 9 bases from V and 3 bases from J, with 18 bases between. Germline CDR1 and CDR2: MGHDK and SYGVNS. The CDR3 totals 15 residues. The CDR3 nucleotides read TGTGCCAGGAGAGAGTGGACGGCTCACAATCAGCCCCAGCATTTT. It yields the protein CARREWTAHNQPQHF.

The CDR3 sequence is CASSLVTGRNEQYF. The CDR3 DNA sequence: TGTGCCAGCAGCTTAGTGACAGGGCGTAACGAGCAGTACTTC. This chain links TRBV13 with TRBJ2-7, with 7 bases matching TRBD1. V lost 1 base and J lost 5; bases outside the gene matches: 5. CDR1 is PRHDT, CDR2 FYEKMQ, per germline (reference sequence). This CDR3 contains 14 residues.

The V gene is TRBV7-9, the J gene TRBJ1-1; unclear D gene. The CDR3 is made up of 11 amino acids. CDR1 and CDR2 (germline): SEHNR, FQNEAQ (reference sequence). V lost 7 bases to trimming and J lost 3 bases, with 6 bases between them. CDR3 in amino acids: CASTQDTEAFF. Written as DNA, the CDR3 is TGTGCCAGCACTCAGGACACTGAAGCTTTCTTT.

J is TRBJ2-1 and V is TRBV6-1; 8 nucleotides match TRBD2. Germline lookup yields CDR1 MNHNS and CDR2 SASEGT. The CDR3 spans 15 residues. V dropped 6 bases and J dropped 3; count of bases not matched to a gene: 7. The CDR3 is CASRVLAVVYNEQFF. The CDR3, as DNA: TGTGCCAGCAGGGTACTAGCGGTAGTCTACAATGAGCAGTTCTTC.

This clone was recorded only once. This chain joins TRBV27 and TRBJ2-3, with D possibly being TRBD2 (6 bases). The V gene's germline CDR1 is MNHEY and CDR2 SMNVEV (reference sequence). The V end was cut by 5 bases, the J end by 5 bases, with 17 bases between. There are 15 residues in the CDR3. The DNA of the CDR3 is TGTGCCAGCAGTATTCAGGGTGCGCGGGGAGATACGCAGTATTTT. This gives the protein CASSIQGARGDTQYF.

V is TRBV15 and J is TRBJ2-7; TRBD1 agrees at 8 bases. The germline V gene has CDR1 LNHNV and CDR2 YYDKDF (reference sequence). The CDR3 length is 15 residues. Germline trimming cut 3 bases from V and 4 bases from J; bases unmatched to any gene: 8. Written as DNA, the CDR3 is TGTGCCACCAGCAGGGAACAGGGGGATTTTTACGAGCAGTACTTC. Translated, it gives CATSREQGDFYEQYF.

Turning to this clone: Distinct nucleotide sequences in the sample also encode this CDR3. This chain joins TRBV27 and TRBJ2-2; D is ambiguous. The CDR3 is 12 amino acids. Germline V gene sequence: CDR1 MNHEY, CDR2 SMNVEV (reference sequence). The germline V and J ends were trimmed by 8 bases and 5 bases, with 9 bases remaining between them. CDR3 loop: CASRGETGELFF. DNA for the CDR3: TGTGCCAGCCGCGGAGAAACCGGGGAGCTGTTTTTT.

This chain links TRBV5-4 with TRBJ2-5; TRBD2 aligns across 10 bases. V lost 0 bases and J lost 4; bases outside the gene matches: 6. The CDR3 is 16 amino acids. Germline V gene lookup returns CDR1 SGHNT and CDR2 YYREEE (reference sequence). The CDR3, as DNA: TGTGCCAGCAGCTTGGGATGGTCTAGCGGGGGAGAGACCCAGTACTTC. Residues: CASSLGWSSGGETQYF.

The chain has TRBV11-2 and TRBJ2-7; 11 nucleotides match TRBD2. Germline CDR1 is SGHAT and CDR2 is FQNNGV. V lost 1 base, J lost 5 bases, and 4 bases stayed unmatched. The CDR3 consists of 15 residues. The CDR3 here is CASSLGSGRAHEQYF. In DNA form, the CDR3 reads TGTGCCAGCAGCTTAGGTAGCGGGAGGGCTCACGAGCAGTACTTC.

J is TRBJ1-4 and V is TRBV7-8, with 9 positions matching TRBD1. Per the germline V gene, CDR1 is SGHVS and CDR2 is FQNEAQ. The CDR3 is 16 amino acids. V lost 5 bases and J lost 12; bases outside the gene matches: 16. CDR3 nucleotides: TGTGCCAGCAGCCCCCGAAACGGACAGGGGAAGGGGGAACTGTTTTTT. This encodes CASSPRNGQGKGELFF.

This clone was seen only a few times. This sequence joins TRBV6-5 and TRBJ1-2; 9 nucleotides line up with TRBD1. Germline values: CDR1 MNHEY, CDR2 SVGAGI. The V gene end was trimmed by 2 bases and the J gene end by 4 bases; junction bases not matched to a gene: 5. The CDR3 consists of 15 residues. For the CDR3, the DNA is TGTGCCAGCAGTTACCCTCCGGGACAGGGCTATGGCTACACCTTC. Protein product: CASSYPPGQGYGYTF.

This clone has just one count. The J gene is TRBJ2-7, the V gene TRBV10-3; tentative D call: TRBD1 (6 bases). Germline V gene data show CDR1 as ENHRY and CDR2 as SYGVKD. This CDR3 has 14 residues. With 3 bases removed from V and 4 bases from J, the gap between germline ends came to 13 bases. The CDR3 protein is CAISDIQGRYEQYF. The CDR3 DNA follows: TGTGCCATCAGTGATATACAGGGTCGGTACGAGCAGTACTTC.

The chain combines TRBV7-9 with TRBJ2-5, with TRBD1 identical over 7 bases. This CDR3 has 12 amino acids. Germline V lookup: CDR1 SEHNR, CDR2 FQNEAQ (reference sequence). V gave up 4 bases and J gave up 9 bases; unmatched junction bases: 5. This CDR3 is CASSSDRASQYF. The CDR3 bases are TGTGCCAGCAGCTCCGACAGGGCGTCCCAGTACTTC.

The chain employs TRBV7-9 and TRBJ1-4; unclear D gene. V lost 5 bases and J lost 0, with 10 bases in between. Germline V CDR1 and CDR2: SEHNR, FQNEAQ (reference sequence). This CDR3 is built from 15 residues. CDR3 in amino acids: CASSVQDATNEKLFF. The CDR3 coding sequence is TGTGCCAGCAGCGTACAAGATGCAACTAATGAAAAACTGTTTTTT. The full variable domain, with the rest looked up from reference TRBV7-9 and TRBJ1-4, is DTGVSQNPRHKITKRGQNVTFRCDPISEHNRLYWYRQTLGQGPEFLTYFQNEAQLEKSRLLSDRFSAERPKGSFSTLEIQRTEQGDSAMYLCASSVQDATNEKLFFGSGTQLSVL.

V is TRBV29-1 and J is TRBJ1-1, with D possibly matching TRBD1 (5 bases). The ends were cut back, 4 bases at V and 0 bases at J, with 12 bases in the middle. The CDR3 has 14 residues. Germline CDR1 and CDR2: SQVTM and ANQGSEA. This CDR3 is CSVVGVALNTEAFF. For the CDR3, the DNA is TGCAGCGTTGTGGGGGTCGCCCTGAACACTGAAGCTTTCTTT.

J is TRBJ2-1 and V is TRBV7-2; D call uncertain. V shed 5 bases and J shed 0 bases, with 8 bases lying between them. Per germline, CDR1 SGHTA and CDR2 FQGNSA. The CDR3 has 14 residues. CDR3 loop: CASSPRRSYNEQFF. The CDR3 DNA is TGTGCCAGCAGCCCACGCCGCTCCTACAATGAGCAGTTCTTC.

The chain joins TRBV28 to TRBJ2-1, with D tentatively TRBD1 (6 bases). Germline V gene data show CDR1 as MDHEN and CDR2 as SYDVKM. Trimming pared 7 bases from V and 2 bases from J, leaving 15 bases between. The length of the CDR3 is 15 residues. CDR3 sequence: CASTRGMSTYNEQFF. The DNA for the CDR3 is TGTGCCAGCACGAGGGGGATGAGTACCTACAATGAGCAGTTCTTC.